This TCR beta chain came from a study of T cells after yellow fever vaccination. One entry per CDR3 protein results from TCRdb running MiXCR on the 5' RACE reads. Seen here are about 53,000 distinct CDR3 sequences, roughly 6.9% observed once, and the top ten hold roughly 40%. This clonotype came up many times. Trimming removed 7 bases from V and 10 bases from J, with 19 bases in between. The CDR3 consists of 14 residues. The origin of this receptor is a man younger than 35 who received the YFV17D yellow fever vaccine. The rearrangement uses TRBV12-3 or TRBV12-4 and TRBJ2-2; unclear D gene. The specimen comprised CD8+ T cells sorted from PBMCs, sampled on the day of the first yellow fever vaccination. Here the CDR3 reads CASTRPLWTVELFF. The CDR3 DNA reads TGTGCCAGCACTCGACCCCTGTGGACGGTGGAGCTGTTTTTT.